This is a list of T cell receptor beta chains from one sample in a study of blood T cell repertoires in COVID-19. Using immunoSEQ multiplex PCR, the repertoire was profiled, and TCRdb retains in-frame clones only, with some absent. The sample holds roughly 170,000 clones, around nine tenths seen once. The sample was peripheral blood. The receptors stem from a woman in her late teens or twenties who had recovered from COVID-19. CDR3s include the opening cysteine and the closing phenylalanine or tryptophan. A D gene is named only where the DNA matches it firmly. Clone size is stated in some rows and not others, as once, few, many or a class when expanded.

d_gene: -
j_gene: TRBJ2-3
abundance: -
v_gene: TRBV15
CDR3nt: TGTGCCACCAGCAGGGGGGACTCCCCCACGAGGGGAGATACGCAGTATTTT
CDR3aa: CATSRGDSPTRGDTQYF

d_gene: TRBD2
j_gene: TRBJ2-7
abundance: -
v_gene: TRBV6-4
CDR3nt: TGTGCCAGCAGTGACTCGAGCGGGAGCTCCTACGAGCAGTACTTC
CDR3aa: CASSDSSGSSYEQYF

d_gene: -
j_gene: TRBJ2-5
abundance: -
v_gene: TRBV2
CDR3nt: TGTGCCAGCGGCTCACAGGGGGGGAAAGAGACCCAGTACTTC
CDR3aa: CASGSQGGKETQYF

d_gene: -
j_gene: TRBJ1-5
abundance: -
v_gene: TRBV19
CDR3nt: TGTGCCAGTAGTATAGACCGGGGTCAGCCCCAGCATTTT
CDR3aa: CASSIDRGQPQHF

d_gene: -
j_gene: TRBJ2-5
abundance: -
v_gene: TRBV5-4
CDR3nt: TGTGCCAGCAGCCCAGGGGAGACCCAGTACTTC
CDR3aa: CASSPGETQYF

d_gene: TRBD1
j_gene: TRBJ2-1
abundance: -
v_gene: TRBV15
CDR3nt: TGTGCCACCAGCAGATCTACGGACAGGTACAATGAGCAGTTCTTC
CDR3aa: CATSRSTDRYNEQFF

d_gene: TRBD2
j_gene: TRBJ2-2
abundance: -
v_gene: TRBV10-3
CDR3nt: TGTGCCATCGGAGCGGGGGAGACCGGGGAGCTGTTTTTT
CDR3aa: CAIGAGETGELFF

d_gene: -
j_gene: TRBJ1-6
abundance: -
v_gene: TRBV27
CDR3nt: TGTGCCAGCAGTTTAAGGGGCGGATATAATTCACCCCTCCACTTT
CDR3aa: CASSLRGGYNSPLHF

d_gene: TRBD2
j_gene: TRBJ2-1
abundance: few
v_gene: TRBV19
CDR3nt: TGTGCCACCGGGACTAGCCATGAGGGAAGTGAGCAGTTCTTC
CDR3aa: CATGTSHEGSEQFF

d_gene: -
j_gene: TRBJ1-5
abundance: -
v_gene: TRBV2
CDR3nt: TGTGCCAGCAAAAACGGTCAATATAGCAATCAGCCCCAGCATTTT
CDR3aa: CASKNGQYSNQPQHF

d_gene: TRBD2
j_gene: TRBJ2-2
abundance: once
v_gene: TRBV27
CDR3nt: TGTGCCAGCAGTTTGGGGACTAGCGGGATCGGGGAGCTGTTTTTT
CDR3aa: CASSLGTSGIGELFF

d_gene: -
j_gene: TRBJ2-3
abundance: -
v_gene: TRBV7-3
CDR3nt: TGTGCCAGCAGCCTAACCACAGGCTTCAGCACAGATACGCAGTATTTT
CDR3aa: CASSLTTGFSTDTQYF

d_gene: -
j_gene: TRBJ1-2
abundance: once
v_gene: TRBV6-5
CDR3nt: TGTGCCAGCAGTTACTCGGACACGAACTATGGCTACACCTTC
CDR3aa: CASSYSDTNYGYTF

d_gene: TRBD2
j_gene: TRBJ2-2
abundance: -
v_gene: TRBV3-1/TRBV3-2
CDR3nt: TGTGCCAGCAGCCAAGGGCTAGCGGGTAACACCGGGGAGCTGTTTTTT
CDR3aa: CASSQGLAGNTGELFF

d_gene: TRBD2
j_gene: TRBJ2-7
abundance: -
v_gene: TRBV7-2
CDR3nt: TGTGCCAGCAGCTTAGAAGGGGCTAGCGGGGCCTACGAGCAGTACTTC
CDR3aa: CASSLEGASGAYEQYF

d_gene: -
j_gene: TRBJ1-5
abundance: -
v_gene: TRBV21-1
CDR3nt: TGTGCCAGCAGCCCCCCCCGCCAAGCGGGTCAGCCCCAGCATTTT
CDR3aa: CASSPPRQAGQPQHF

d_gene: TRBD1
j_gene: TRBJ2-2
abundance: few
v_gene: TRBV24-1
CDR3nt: TGTGCCACCAGTGACGGGACAGGGTGGCTGTTTTTT
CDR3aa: CATSDGTGWLFF

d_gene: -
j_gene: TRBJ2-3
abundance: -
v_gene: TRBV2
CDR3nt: TGTGCCAGCAGACCCGACATAGATACGCAGTATTTT
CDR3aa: CASRPDIDTQYF

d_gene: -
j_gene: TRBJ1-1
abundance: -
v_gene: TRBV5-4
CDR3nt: TGTGCCAGCAGCCTACTTACAGGGTTGGTAACTGAAGCTTTCTTT
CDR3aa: CASSLLTGLVTEAFF

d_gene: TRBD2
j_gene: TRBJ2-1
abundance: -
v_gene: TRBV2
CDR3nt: TGTGCCAGCCGCAGCGGGAGTTCCCCCTACAATGAGCAGTTCTTC
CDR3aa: CASRSGSSPYNEQFF

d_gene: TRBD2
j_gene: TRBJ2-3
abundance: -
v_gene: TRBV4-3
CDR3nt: TGCGCCAGCAGCCACGGGACTAGCGGGAGTTTTACAGATACGCAGTATTTT
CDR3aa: CASSHGTSGSFTDTQYF

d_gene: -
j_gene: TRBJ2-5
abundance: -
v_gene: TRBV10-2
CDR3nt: TGCGCCAGCAGACCTGATACTTTCCAAGAGACCCAGTACTTC
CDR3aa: CASRPDTFQETQYF